These 8 T cell receptor beta chains came from one sample sequenced in a study of cytomegalovirus exposure and HLA in healthy donors. Using immunoSEQ multiplex PCR, the repertoire was profiled, and TCRdb retains in-frame clones only, with some absent. Of 100,000 to 150,000 clones listed, almost 90% were seen once; the top ten hold about 1.5%. Sequenced material: PBMCs. These receptors were collected from a man aged 25 to 40 in good health and CMV-seronegative.

V gene TRBV9 combines with J gene TRBJ1-1, with unresolved D. Germline V gives CDR1 SGDLS, CDR2 YYNGEE. The ends were cut back, 0 bases at V and 0 bases at J, with 6 bases in the middle. CDR3 length: 14 amino acids. The CDR3 sequence: CASSVGQVNTEAFF. Here the CDR3 DNA reads TGTGCCAGCAGCGTAGGGCAGGTGAACACTGAAGCTTTCTTT.

The V gene is TRBV4-1, the J gene TRBJ2-3; the D gene is possibly TRBD2 (6 bases). The CDR3 runs 15 residues. The V end lost 2 bases, the J end lost 3 bases, and 12 bases lay between the germline ends. Germline V gives CDR1 MGHRA, CDR2 YSYEKL. As DNA, the CDR3 is TGCGCCAGCAGCCAACTCCTAGCGACTACAGATACGCAGTATTTT. This gives the protein CASSQLLATTDTQYF.

V is TRBV29-1 and J is TRBJ1-1; 9 bases are a match to TRBD1. With V trimmed by 6 bases and J by 5 bases, 4 bases remained unmatched. This CDR3 region has 12 residues. CDR1 is SQVTM, CDR2 ANQGSEA, per germline. The CDR3 sequence: CSVGQGSTEAFF. The CDR3 nucleotides read TGCAGCGTAGGACAGGGGTCAACTGAAGCTTTCTTT.

This rearrangement joins TRBV30 to TRBJ2-7; possible D gene TRBD2, 5 bases. CDR1 and CDR2 from the germline V gene are GTSNPN and SVGIG (reference sequence). CDR3 length equals 14 residues. V shed 4 bases and J shed 7 bases, with 20 bases lying between them. CDR3 residues: CAWNYGYGTGEQYF. CDR3 coding DNA: TGTGCCTGGAACTACGGGTATGGTACGGGAGAGCAGTACTTC.

The chain carries TRBV5-1 and TRBJ2-3; D remains ambiguous. Germline V lookup: CDR1 SGHRS, CDR2 YFSETQ. There are 15 residues in the CDR3. Trimming removed 2 bases at V and 1 base at J, with 11 bases between. CDR3 in DNA: TGCGCCAGCAGCTTAAATGGCGGAGGCACAGATACGCAGTATTTT. Encoded protein: CASSLNGGGTDTQYF.

V and J are TRBV27 and TRBJ2-7; 14 bases align to TRBD2. The length of the CDR3 is 15 residues. The germline CDR1 and CDR2 sequences are MNHEY and SMNVEV (reference sequence). J lost 9 bases, V lost 6 bases, and 10 bases had no gene match. The CDR3 region is CASRQLGLAGAAQYF. CDR3 DNA: TGTGCCAGCAGGCAATTGGGACTAGCGGGAGCGGCGCAGTACTTC.

In this sample, this clone turned up once. V is TRBV11-2 and J is TRBJ2-5, with TRBD2 matching 11 bases. V lost 5 bases to trimming and J lost 3 bases; unmatched junction nucleotides: 2. Germline CDR1 reads SGHAT; CDR2 reads FQNNGV. This CDR3 comprises 14 residues. CDR3 DNA sequence: TGTGCCAGCAGCAATAGCGGGAGGGAAGAGACCCAGTACTTC. Its protein product is CASSNSGREETQYF.

This clone was picked up one time. The genes are TRBV5-1 and TRBJ2-2; 16 nucleotides line up with TRBD2. J gave up 5 bases and V 5 bases, and 3 bases lay outside the gene matches. Per the germline V gene, CDR1 is SGHRS and CDR2 is YFSETQ. The CDR3 consists of 16 residues. For the CDR3, the DNA is TGCGCCAGCAGATGGGGACTAGCGGGAGGGACCGGGGAGCTGTTTTTT. Amino acids: CASRWGLAGGTGELFF.